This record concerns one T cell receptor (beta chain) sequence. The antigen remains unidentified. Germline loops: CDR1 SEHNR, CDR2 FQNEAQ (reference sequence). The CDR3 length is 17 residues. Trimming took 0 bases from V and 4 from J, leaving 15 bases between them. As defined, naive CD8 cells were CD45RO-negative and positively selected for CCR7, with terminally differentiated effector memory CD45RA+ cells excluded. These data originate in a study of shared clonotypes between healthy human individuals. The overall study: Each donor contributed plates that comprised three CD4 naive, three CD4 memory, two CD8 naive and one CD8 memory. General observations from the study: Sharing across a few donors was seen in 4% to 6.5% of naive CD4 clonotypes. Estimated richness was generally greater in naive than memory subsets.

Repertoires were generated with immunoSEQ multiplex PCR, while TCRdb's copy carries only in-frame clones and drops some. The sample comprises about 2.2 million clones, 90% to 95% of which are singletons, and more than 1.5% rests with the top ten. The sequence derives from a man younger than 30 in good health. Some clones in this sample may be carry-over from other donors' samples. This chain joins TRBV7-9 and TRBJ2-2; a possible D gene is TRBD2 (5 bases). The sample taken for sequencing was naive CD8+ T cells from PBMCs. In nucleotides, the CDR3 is TGTGCCAGCAGCTTAGCGGTCCCGGGGTGGGGCACCGGGGAGCTGTTTTTT. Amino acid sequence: CASSLAVPGWGTGELFF. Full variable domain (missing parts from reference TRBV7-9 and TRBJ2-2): DTGVSQNPRHKITKRGQNVTFRCDPISEHNRLYWYRQTLGQGPEFLTYFQNEAQLEKSRLLSDRFSAERPKGSFSTLEIQRTEQGDSAMYLCASSLAVPGWGTGELFFGEGSRLTVL.